Presented here are 21 T cell receptor beta chains from one specimen sequenced in a study of PD-1 blockade in classical Hodgkin lymphoma. TCRdb's table, derived via immunoSEQ multiplex PCR, lists solely in-frame clones and lacks some. The table has over 80,000 clones, 78% seen once. Regarding time point: cycle 4 day 1 (C4D1), after six to seven weeks of nivolumab. Each of the patients experienced relapse following autologous stem cell transplantation, and their brentuximab vedotin exposure differed. The sequences come from peripheral blood mononuclear cells (PBMCs), collected before the fourth cycle of nivolumab. The receptors derive from a human donor with classical Hodgkin lymphoma.

The V gene is TRBV7-3, the J gene TRBJ2-3; D not certain. With 8 bases removed from V and 2 bases from J, the gap between germline ends came to 23 bases. Germline V CDR1 and CDR2: SGHTA, FQGTGA. The CDR3 totals 17 residues. The CDR3 is CASPFLGSSGPTDTQYF. CDR3 coding DNA: TGTGCCAGCCCCTTCTTAGGGTCGTCCGGGCCCACAGATACGCAGTATTTT.

The chain combines TRBV7-2 with TRBJ2-1; D may match TRBD1 or TRBD2 (5 bases each). Germline values: CDR1 SGHTA, CDR2 FQGNSA. The V end lost 3 bases, the J end lost 10 bases, and 19 bases lay between the germline ends. This CDR3 is 15 amino acids long. In nucleotides, the CDR3 is TGTGCCAGCAGCTTGGCCGCCTCCGTGGGGGTCGAGCAGTTCTTC. Protein product: CASSLAASVGVEQFF.

By share, this clone counts as medium-sized. The chain is built from TRBV28 and TRBJ2-3, with TRBD1 identical over 7 bases. Unmatched junction bases numbered 7, after V lost 6 bases and J lost 7 bases. Germline V gives CDR1 MDHEN, CDR2 SYDVKM. CDR3 size: 13 residues. CDR3 bases: TGTGCCAGCAGAGACAGGGTTAGTCATACGCAGTATTTT. This codes for CASRDRVSHTQYF.

V and J are TRBV6-1 and TRBJ2-5, with D hard to call. The V gene's germline CDR1 is MNHNS and CDR2 SASEGT. The length of the CDR3 is 12 residues. Trimming stripped 1 base from V and 7 bases from J, with 7 bases between. This CDR3 reads CASSEDRWTQYF. CDR3 sequence (DNA): TGTGCCAGCAGTGAAGATCGTTGGACCCAGTACTTC.

The genes are TRBV5-1 and TRBJ1-2; a possible D gene is TRBD1 (6 bases). The CDR3 is 15 amino acids. Trimming took 2 bases from V and 3 from J, leaving 14 bases between them. Germline V gene sequence: CDR1 SGHRS, CDR2 YFSETQ. In DNA, the CDR3 is TGCGCCAGCAGCTTCCAAGCAGGGGCCTACTATGGCTACACCTTC. This translates into CASSFQAGAYYGYTF.

This clone was seen only a few times. The chain combines TRBV29-1 with TRBJ2-5; the D gene could be TRBD1 or TRBD2 (5 bases each). This CDR3 spans 12 amino acids. In germline, CDR1 is SQVTM, CDR2 ANQGSEA. V lost 5 bases, J lost 4 bases, and 11 bases lay in between. CDR3 in DNA: TGCAGCGTTCGATGGGACGTAGAGACCCAGTACTTC. It translates to CSVRWDVETQYF.

CDR3 region: CASSFRGQNTGELFF. The CDR3, as DNA: TGTGCCAGCAGCTTCAGGGGGCAGAACACCGGGGAGCTGTTTTTT. This sequence joins TRBV7-9 and TRBJ2-2, with TRBD1 identical over 8 bases. The length of the CDR3 is 15 residues. The V and J ends lost 3 bases and 1 base, in that order; junction bases with no gene match: 1. Germline-derived CDR1 and CDR2 are SEHNR and FQNEAQ (reference sequence).

The chain employs TRBV2 and TRBJ1-1; 7 bases map to TRBD1. The CDR3 runs 15 residues. Per the germline V gene, CDR1 is SNHLY and CDR2 is FYNNEI. V shed 8 bases, J shed 4 bases, and the junction held 13 bases outside the gene matches. The CDR3 sequence is CASRREAGGGTEAFF. In DNA, the CDR3 is TGTGCCAGCCGACGGGAAGCAGGGGGGGGCACTGAAGCTTTCTTT.

This clone was counted only a few times. V gene TRBV6-1 combines with J gene TRBJ2-7; maybe TRBD1 (7 bases). CDR1 and CDR2 (germline): MNHNS, SASEGT. Trimming removed 1 base at V and 7 bases at J, with 17 bases between. CDR3 length: 15 residues. The CDR3: CASSEVQGGLREQYF. The DNA for the CDR3 is TGTGCCAGCAGTGAAGTCCAGGGGGGCTTAAGAGAGCAGTACTTC.

The chain is built from TRBV28 and TRBJ1-2; tentative D call: TRBD1 (5 bases). V lost 8 bases and J lost 4, with 20 bases in between. The germline V gene has CDR1 MDHEN and CDR2 SYDVKM. The CDR3 totals 15 residues. The DNA of the CDR3 is TGTGCCAGCGGAACAGGAGGGGCGCGCAGCTATGGCTACACCTTC. This translates into CASGTGGARSYGYTF.

The chain joins TRBV19 to TRBJ2-7; TRBD1 matches at 7 bases. V was clipped by 5 bases and J by 5 bases; unmatched bases: 6. Germline loops: CDR1 LNHDA, CDR2 SQIVND (reference sequence). CDR3 length: 13 residues. The CDR3 DNA reads TGTGCCAGTAGTGCCAACAGGGGCCACGAGCAGTACTTC. Protein sequence: CASSANRGHEQYF.

The V and J genes are TRBV7-2 and TRBJ2-7; D possibly matches TRBD1 or TRBD2 (7 bases each). Germline CDR1 and CDR2: SGHTA and FQGNSA. The CDR3 runs 15 residues. V lost 2 bases and J 3 bases, leaving 14 bases between the germline ends. The chain's CDR3 is CASSLRTGLDYEQYF. CDR3 nucleotides: TGTGCCAGCAGCTTAAGGACAGGACTAGACTACGAGCAGTACTTC.

The chain recombines TRBV6-6 with TRBJ1-1; D remains ambiguous. CDR1 is MNHNY, CDR2 SVGAGI, per germline (reference sequence). Trimming cost V 3 bases and J 3 bases, with 8 bases left between them. This CDR3 comprises 13 residues. CDR3 coding DNA: TGTGCCAGCAGTTATATGTCGCACACTGAAGCTTTCTTT. Amino acids: CASSYMSHTEAFF.

This clone was seen a single time. The chain couples TRBV10-3 to TRBJ1-3; TRBD1 aligns across 7 bases. The CDR3 runs 14 residues. The V gene end was trimmed by 6 bases and the J gene end by 2 bases; junction bases not matched to a gene: 4. Germline V CDR1 and CDR2: ENHRY, SYGVKD. The CDR3 DNA follows: TGTGCCATCAGCTTCGACAGGGCTGGAAACACCATATATTTT. Translation gives CAISFDRAGNTIYF.

This chain connects TRBV21-1 to TRBJ2-1; whether TRBD2, the table's D call, matches the DNA was not checked. TRBV21-1 is a pseudogene segment. There are 16 residues in the CDR3. CDR3 region: CASSKHASGSYNEQFF. In DNA form, the CDR3 reads TGTGCCAGCAGCAAACATGCTAGCGGCTCCTACAATGAGCAGTTCTTC.

The chain couples TRBV7-9 to TRBJ1-2, with 7 bases aligning to TRBD1. Germline CDR1 reads SEHNR; CDR2 reads FQNEAQ (reference sequence). CDR3 length equals 16 residues. V shed 7 bases, J shed 1 base, and the junction held 12 bases outside the gene matches. Written as DNA, the CDR3 is TGTGCCAGCAACGCTGAACAGGGGATTTTTAACTATGGCTACACCTTC. This sequence encodes CASNAEQGIFNYGYTF. Supplemented by reference TRBV7-9 and TRBJ1-2, the full variable domain reads DTGVSQNPRHKITKRGQNVTFRCDPISEHNRLYWYRQTLGQGPEFLTYFQNEAQLEKSRLLSDRFSAERPKGSFSTLEIQRTEQGDSAMYLCASNAEQGIFNYGYTFGSGTRLTVV.

This chain joins TRBV11-3 and TRBJ1-1; 9 positions match TRBD1. V was clipped by 3 bases and J by 4 bases; unmatched bases: 6. This CDR3 comprises 15 residues. Germline V CDR1 and CDR2: SGHNT, YENEEA. The CDR3 coding sequence is TGTGCCAGCAGCTTCGGGACAGGGAGAGGCACTGAAGCTTTCTTT. Its translation is CASSFGTGRGTEAFF.

The chain couples TRBV21-1 to TRBJ1-5; no DNA check was done on the table's D call, TRBD1. TRBV21-1 is a pseudogene. The CDR3 is 16 amino acids. CDR3 region: CASSRNADRSDQPQHF. The DNA for the CDR3 is TGTGCCAGCAGCCGAAACGCGGACAGGTCAGATCAGCCCCAGCATTTT.

The CDR3 DNA sequence: TGTGCCAGCAAAGACAGGGGGTTAAATGAAAAACTGTTTTTT. Residues: CASKDRGLNEKLFF. The V and J genes are TRBV6-5 and TRBJ1-4; 9 nucleotides agree with TRBD1. CDR1 is MNHEY, CDR2 SVGAGI, per germline. CDR3 size: 14 residues. After removal of 7 bases from V and 5 bases from J, the junction contained 5 bases not matched to a gene.

The chain joins TRBV2 to TRBJ2-5; D is unresolved. Trimming shortened V by 4 bases and J by 3 bases, and 9 bases separated the two germline ends. In germline, CDR1 is SNHLY, CDR2 FYNNEI. The CDR3 is 13 amino acids. The CDR3 loop reads CASSATREETQYF. For the CDR3, the DNA is TGTGCCAGCAGTGCAACCCGAGAAGAGACCCAGTACTTC.

In the case of this clone: Its ends do not fully match the called genes, so a read error is possible. The chain is built from TRBV29-1 and TRBJ1-5, with 10 bases that match TRBD1. The germline CDR1 and CDR2 sequences are SQVTM and ANQGSEA. The CDR3 sequence is 13 residues long. For the CDR3, the DNA is TGCAGCGTTGCCGGGACAGGGGATCAACCCCAGCATTTT. It specifies CSVAGTGDQPQHF.